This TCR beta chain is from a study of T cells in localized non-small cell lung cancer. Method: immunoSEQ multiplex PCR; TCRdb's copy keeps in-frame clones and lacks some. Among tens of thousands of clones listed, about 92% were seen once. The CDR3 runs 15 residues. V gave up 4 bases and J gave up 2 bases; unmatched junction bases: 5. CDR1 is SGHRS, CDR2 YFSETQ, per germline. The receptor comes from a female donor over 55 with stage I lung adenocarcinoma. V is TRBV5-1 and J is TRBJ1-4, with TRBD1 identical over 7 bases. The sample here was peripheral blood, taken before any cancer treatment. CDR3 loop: CASSVDRATNEKLFF. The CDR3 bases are TGCGCCAGCAGCGTAGACAGGGCTACTAATGAAAAACTGTTTTTT.